This T cell receptor beta chain was profiled in a study of cytomegalovirus exposure and HLA in healthy donors. Regarding the study as a whole: For cytomegalovirus status, the classifier reportedly gave diagnoses with high specificity and sensitivity. About 87% or about 30% of the time was how often most TCR beta V segments were productive, according to an earlier analysis.

V trimming: 4 bases; J trimming: 4 bases; junction bases outside the gene matches: 10. This CDR3 contains 16 residues. Germline CDR1 SGHRS, CDR2 YFSETQ. The PCR made use of 60 Vbeta and 13 Jbeta primers. Clones were sequenced by immunoSEQ multiplex PCR, and TCRdb holds only the in-frame ones, with some missing. The profile shows more than 35,000 clones, 53% of them singletons. Details on this clone: What it binds is unknown.

The V call is TRBV5-1, the J call TRBJ2-3; 9 positions match TRBD1. The TCR comes from a woman in her 40s in good health and CMV-seropositive. Sequencing used PBMCs. Written as DNA, the CDR3 is TGCGCCAGCAGCATCCCCGGGACAGGGCCCGCAGATACGCAGTATTTT. Translating gives CASSIPGTGPADTQYF.